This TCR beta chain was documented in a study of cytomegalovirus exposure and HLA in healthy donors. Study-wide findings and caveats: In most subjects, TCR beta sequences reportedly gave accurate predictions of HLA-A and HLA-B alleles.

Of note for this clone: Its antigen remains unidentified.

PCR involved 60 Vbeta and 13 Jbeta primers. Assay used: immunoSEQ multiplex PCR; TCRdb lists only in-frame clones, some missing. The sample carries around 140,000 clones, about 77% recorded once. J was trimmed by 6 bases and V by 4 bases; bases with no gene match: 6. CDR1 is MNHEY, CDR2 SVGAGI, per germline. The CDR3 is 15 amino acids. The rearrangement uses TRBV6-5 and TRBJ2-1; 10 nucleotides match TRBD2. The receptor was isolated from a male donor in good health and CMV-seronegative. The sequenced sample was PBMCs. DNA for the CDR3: TGTGCCAGCAGTTGGCTAGCGGGAGAGATCAATGAGCAGTTCTTC. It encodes CASSWLAGEINEQFF.